This section outlines one TCR beta chain sequence together with its context. Antigen: not known. The record originates from a study of T cell responses to AZD1222 COVID-19 vaccine. CDR3 size: 13 residues. The V end lost 2 bases, the J end lost 1 base, and 6 bases lay between the germline ends. Germline V gene sequence: CDR1 ENHRY, CDR2 SYGVKD. The repertoire was sequenced with immunoSEQ multiplex PCR; TCRdb's copy has only in-frame clones and lacks some. The data show approximately 140,000 clones, just under 95% seen once. Study-wide results and caveats: Donors were mostly white British, more females; clonal diversity possibly underestimated.

This receptor was taken from an adult who received the AZD1222 COVID-19 vaccine. The genes are TRBV10-3 and TRBJ2-7, with D perhaps matching TRBD1 (5 bases). The specimen comprised peripheral blood, sampled 28 days after the second AZD1222 dose. CDR3: CAISERGSYEQYF. CDR3 DNA sequence: TGTGCCATCAGTGAGAGGGGTTCCTACGAGCAGTACTTC.